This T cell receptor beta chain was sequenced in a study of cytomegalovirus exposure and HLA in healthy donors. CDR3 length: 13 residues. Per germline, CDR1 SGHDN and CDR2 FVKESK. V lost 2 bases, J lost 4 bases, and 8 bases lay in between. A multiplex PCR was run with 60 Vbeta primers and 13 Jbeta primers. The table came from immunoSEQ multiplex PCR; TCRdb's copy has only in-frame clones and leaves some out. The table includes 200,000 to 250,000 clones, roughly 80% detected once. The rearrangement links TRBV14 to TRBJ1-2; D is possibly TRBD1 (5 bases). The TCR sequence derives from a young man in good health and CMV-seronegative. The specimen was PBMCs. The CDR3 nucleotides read TGTGCCAGCAGCCAAAAAAGGGGCTATGGCTACACCTTC. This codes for CASSQKRGYGYTF. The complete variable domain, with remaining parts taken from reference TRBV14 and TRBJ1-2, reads EAGVTQFPSHSVIEKGQTVTLRCDPISGHDNLYWYRRVMGKEIKFLLHFVKESKQDESGMPNNRFLAERTGGTYSTLKVQPAELEDSGVYFCASSQKRGYGYTFGSGTRLTVV.